These 20 T cell receptor beta chains were sequenced from one sample in a study of beta chain features in type 1 diabetes. Expressed TCRB transcripts were sequenced after all isolated RNA was converted to cDNA. Produced via immunoSEQ multiplex PCR; TCRdb's table is partial and in-frame only. The table lists about 150,000 clones, about 8.1% of them singletons. The material sequenced was central memory CD4+ T cells from blood. The receptors originated from a man between 18 and 29 years old in good health.

The chain uses TRBV4-1 and TRBJ2-5, with 11 bases matching TRBD2. The V gene's germline CDR1 is MGHRA and CDR2 YSYEKL. The J segment lost 4 bases and the V segment lost 1 base, leaving 11 bases of the junction unmatched. This CDR3 has 18 residues. This chain's CDR3 is CASSQANRASGGRETQYF. In nucleotides, the CDR3 is TGCGCCAGCAGCCAAGCTAATAGGGCTAGCGGGGGGCGAGAGACCCAGTACTTC.

This clone was seen only a few times. The V gene is TRBV5-4, the J gene TRBJ2-1, with TRBD2 identical over 10 bases. This CDR3 comprises 16 residues. Germline loops: CDR1 SGHNT, CDR2 YYREEE (reference sequence). Unmatched junction bases numbered 4, after V lost 2 bases and J lost 2 bases. The CDR3 bases are TGTGCCAGCAGCTTATCAGCGGGAGGGGCCTACAATGAGCAGTTCTTC. Translating it yields CASSLSAGGAYNEQFF.

This clone was seen a handful of times. This rearrangement joins TRBV7-9 to TRBJ2-6; tentatively, D is TRBD1 (5 bases). Germline CDR1 reads SEHNR; CDR2 reads FQNEAQ (reference sequence). The CDR3 sequence is 17 residues long. V shed 5 bases and J shed 0 bases, with 14 bases lying between them. CDR3 region: CASSPPYRFSGANVLTF. For the CDR3, the DNA is TGTGCCAGCAGCCCCCCCTACAGGTTCTCTGGGGCCAACGTCCTGACTTTC. The variable domain in full, with the rest retrieved from reference TRBV7-9 and TRBJ2-6, is DTGVSQNPRHKITKRGQNVTFRCDPISEHNRLYWYRQTLGQGPEFLTYFQNEAQLEKSRLLSDRFSAERPKGSFSTLEIQRTEQGDSAMYLCASSPPYRFSGANVLTFGAGSRLTVL.

The chain couples TRBV7-2 to TRBJ2-1; possible D gene TRBD1, 5 bases. V shed 4 bases and J shed 0 bases, with 16 bases lying between them. Per the germline V gene, CDR1 is SGHTA and CDR2 is FQGNSA. The length of the CDR3 is 17 residues. The CDR3: CASSWPQGRSSYNEQFF. DNA of the CDR3: TGTGCCAGCAGCTGGCCGCAGGGCAGGAGCTCCTACAATGAGCAGTTCTTC. The full variable domain, with the rest looked up from reference TRBV7-2 and TRBJ2-1, is GAGVSQSPSNKVTEKGKDVELRCDPISGHTALYWYRQSLGQGLEFLIYFQGNSAPDKSGLPSDRFSAERTGGSVSTLTIQRTQQEDSAVYLCASSWPQGRSSYNEQFFGPGTRLTVL.

This clone showed up just a few times. The rearrangement joins TRBV6-1 to TRBJ2-1, with 7 positions matching TRBD1. CDR1 is MNHNS and CDR2 is SASEGT in the germline V gene. V trimming: 2 bases; J trimming: 4 bases; junction bases outside the gene matches: 8. CDR3 length: 16 residues. In DNA, the CDR3 is TGTGCCAGCAGTGAATATGGGACAGCCCTATACAATGAGCAGTTCTTC. Translating gives CASSEYGTALYNEQFF.

This clone has just a few counts. The CDR3 sequence: CASSNAREYSGNTIYF. In DNA, the CDR3 is TGTGCCAGCAGCAATGCCAGGGAATACTCTGGAAACACCATATATTTT. This chain uses TRBV5-4 with TRBJ1-3, with D maybe TRBD1 (5 bases). With 4 bases removed from V and 0 bases from J, the gap between germline ends came to 14 bases. Germline V lookup: CDR1 SGHNT, CDR2 YYREEE (reference sequence). The CDR3 totals 16 residues.

This clone was seen ten or more times. The genes are TRBV4-2 and TRBJ1-4; 7 bases map to TRBD1. The CDR3 totals 15 residues. V lost 3 bases and J lost 6; bases outside the gene matches: 7. Germline V CDR1 and CDR2: LGHNA, YNFKEQ. In DNA, the CDR3 is TGTGCCAGCAGCCATACAGGGGCGCAAGATGAAAAACTGTTTTTT. The encoded protein is CASSHTGAQDEKLFF.

The CDR3 loop reads CASSSNSNQPQHF. The CDR3 coding sequence is TGTGCCAGCAGCTCTAATAGCAATCAGCCCCAGCATTTT. The V call is TRBV14, the J call TRBJ1-5; D gene ambiguous. CDR1 is SGHDN and CDR2 is FVKESK in the germline V gene. Trimming took off 5 bases at V and 0 bases at J, with 5 bases between the two ends. This CDR3 region has 13 residues.

This clone has at least ten counts. The chain employs TRBV5-5 and TRBJ1-4, with D possibly matching TRBD1 (5 bases). This CDR3 is 13 amino acids long. CDR1 is SGHKS and CDR2 is YYEKEE in the germline V gene (reference sequence). Trimming removed 6 bases from V and 3 bases from J, with 9 bases in between. For the CDR3, the DNA is TGTGCCAGCATGTCGGGGGCTAATGAAAAACTGTTTTTT. Translated: CASMSGANEKLFF.

The genes are TRBV6-1 and TRBJ2-7; tentatively, D is TRBD2 (6 bases). V lost 9 bases and J 4 bases, leaving 19 bases between the germline ends. Germline CDR1 is MNHNS and CDR2 is SASEGT. CDR3 size: 14 residues. CDR3: CASIGLQRGYEQYF. In DNA, the CDR3 is TGTGCCAGTATAGGACTCCAACGGGGGTACGAGCAGTACTTC.

This clone appeared a few times. The identical CDR3 is also encoded by other nucleotide sequences in the sample. The rearrangement links TRBV6-6 to TRBJ1-1; tentatively, D is TRBD1 (6 bases). With 7 bases removed from V and 6 bases from J, the gap between germline ends came to 18 bases. Germline V gene lookup returns CDR1 MNHNY and CDR2 SVGAGI (reference sequence). The CDR3 has 14 amino acids. This CDR3 reads CASIQPTGGPEAFF. In DNA, the CDR3 is TGTGCCAGCATCCAACCGACAGGAGGACCTGAAGCTTTCTTT.

This clone was counted ten times or more. The rearrangement uses TRBV7-2 and TRBJ1-1; 7 bases are a match to TRBD1. Germline values: CDR1 SGHTA, CDR2 FQGNSA. The junction had 4 bases not matched to a gene; V was cut back by 1 base and J by 8 bases. This CDR3 contains 13 residues. The CDR3 sequence: CASSLVSRGEAFF. In nucleotides, the CDR3 is TGTGCCAGCAGCTTAGTGAGCAGGGGGGAAGCTTTCTTT.

The rearrangement joins TRBV28 to TRBJ1-3, with D possibly matching TRBD1 (6 bases). The length of the CDR3 is 16 residues. V was pared by 5 bases and J by 2 bases, with 16 bases between. The germline V gene has CDR1 MDHEN and CDR2 SYDVKM. CDR3 residues: CASSPFAGDTGNTIYF. CDR3 in DNA: TGTGCCAGCAGTCCTTTCGCGGGGGACACTGGAAACACCATATATTTT.

This clone occurred a few times. The rearrangement links TRBV7-2 to TRBJ2-7, with TRBD2 identical over 9 bases. The CDR3 is made up of 16 amino acids. Per the germline V gene, CDR1 is SGHTA and CDR2 is FQGNSA. Trimming removed 1 base from V and 4 bases from J; junction bases left unmatched: 8. The DNA for the CDR3 is TGTGCCAGCAGCTTAGGGGTGGCGGGAGGGCGGTACGAGCAGTACTTC. Its protein product is CASSLGVAGGRYEQYF.

The rearrangement uses TRBV30 and TRBJ2-5; D possibly corresponds to TRBD2 (5 bases). The germline V and J ends were trimmed by 2 bases and 5 bases, with 12 bases remaining between them. Germline loops: CDR1 GTSNPN, CDR2 SVGIG (reference sequence). The CDR3 sequence is 13 residues long. The CDR3 sequence is CAWSLGVRETQYF. CDR3 bases: TGTGCCTGGAGTCTCGGGGTGAGGGAGACCCAGTACTTC.

This clone was counted only a few times. The CDR3 DNA is TGTGCCAGCTCACTTCAAACAGGTTCCATGAACACTGAAGCTTTCTTT. Protein product: CASSLQTGSMNTEAFF. The chain employs TRBV18 and TRBJ1-1; tentative D call: TRBD1 (5 bases). Germline V lookup: CDR1 KGHSH, CDR2 LQKENI. Trimming removed 4 bases from V and 0 bases from J, with 15 bases in between. This CDR3 has 16 amino acids.

This clone was counted a few times. The chain couples TRBV5-6 to TRBJ2-2, with TRBD1 as a possible D gene (5 bases). The ends were cut back, 0 bases at V and 4 bases at J, with 10 bases in the middle. Germline CDR1 SGHDT, CDR2 YYEEEE. The CDR3 runs 15 residues. CDR3 sequence (DNA): TGTGCCAGCAGCTTGGGCAGGGTGGTCACCGGGGAGCTGTTTTTT. It yields the protein CASSLGRVVTGELFF.

The chain couples TRBV29-1 to TRBJ2-7; D ambiguous. Deletions cut 4 bases from V and 3 bases from J, with 19 bases between. The germline V gene encodes CDR1 SQVTM and CDR2 ANQGSEA. The CDR3 length is 15 residues. CDR3 nucleotides: TGCAGCGTTGGACTGCCGGGTATCGGCGGCTACGAGCAGTACTTC. This encodes CSVGLPGIGGYEQYF.

This clone has just a few counts. The chain combines TRBV4-3 with TRBJ2-1; TRBD2 matches 14 bases. In germline, CDR1 is LGHNA, CDR2 YSLEER. The CDR3 extends over 16 amino acids. J gave up 5 bases and V 3 bases, and 3 bases lay outside the gene matches. The CDR3 reads CASSQGGLAGDNEQFF. The CDR3 nucleotides read TGCGCCAGCAGCCAGGGGGGACTAGCGGGAGACAATGAGCAGTTCTTC.

This clone was found many times. The gene calls are TRBV28 and TRBJ1-2; 7 positions match TRBD1. Germline CDR1 MDHEN, CDR2 SYDVKM. This CDR3 region has 13 residues. V lost 6 bases and J lost 8; bases outside the gene matches: 9. CDR3 nucleotide sequence: TGTGCCAGCAGACAACAGACAGGGTTGGGCTACACCTTC. Protein product: CASRQQTGLGYTF.